This T cell receptor beta chain originates from a study of shared clonotypes between healthy human individuals. Naive CD8 cells, CD45RO-negative and positively selected for CCR7, excluded terminally differentiated effector memory CD45RA+ cells. Note on this clone: Its antigen is not identified.

Measured with immunoSEQ multiplex PCR; TCRdb has only the in-frame clones, and not every one. Among some 740,000 clones listed, 80% to 95% were seen once. Study results and caveats: Four donors held about 4.6% of naive CD4 clonotypes in common. The generation probabilities recorded for non-shared clonotypes fell below those of clonotypes shared by all four donors.

The receptor was isolated from a man aged 25 to 40 in good health. The sequencing sample was made of naive CD8+ T cells sorted from blood.

For the CDR3, the DNA is TGTGCAAGTCGCTTAGCGTGGGCGGGCAATGGCTACACCTTC. Amino acids: CASRLAWAGNGYTF. This chain uses TRBV12-2 with TRBJ1-2. TRBV12-2 is a pseudogene locus. The CDR3 totals 14 residues.